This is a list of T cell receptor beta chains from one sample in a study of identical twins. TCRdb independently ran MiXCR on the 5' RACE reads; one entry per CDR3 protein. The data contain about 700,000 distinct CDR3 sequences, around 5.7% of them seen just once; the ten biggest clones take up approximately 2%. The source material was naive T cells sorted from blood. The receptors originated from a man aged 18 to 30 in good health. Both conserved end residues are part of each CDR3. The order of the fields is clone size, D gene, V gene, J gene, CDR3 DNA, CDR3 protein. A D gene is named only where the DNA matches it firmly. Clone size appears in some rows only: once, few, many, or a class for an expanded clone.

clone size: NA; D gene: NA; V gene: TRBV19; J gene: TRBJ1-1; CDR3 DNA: TGTGCCAGTAGTATTGAATGGGGAGAAGCTTTCTTT; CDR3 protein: CASSIEWGEAFF
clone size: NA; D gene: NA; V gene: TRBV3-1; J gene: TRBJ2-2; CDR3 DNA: TGTGCCAGCAGCCGAGGGATTGGGGAGAACACCGGGGAGCTGTTTTTT; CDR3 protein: CASSRGIGENTGELFF
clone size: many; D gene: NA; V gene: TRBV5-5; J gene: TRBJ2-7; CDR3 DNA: TGTGCCAGCAGCCTGAAGTGGCAGGCTCCCTTCTTGTCCTACGAGCAGTACTTC; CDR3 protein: CASSLKWQAPFLSYEQYF
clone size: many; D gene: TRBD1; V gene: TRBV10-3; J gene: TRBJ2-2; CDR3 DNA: TGTGCCATCAACCAGGGGGCACCCACCGGGGAGCTGTTTTTT; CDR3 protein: CAINQGAPTGELFF
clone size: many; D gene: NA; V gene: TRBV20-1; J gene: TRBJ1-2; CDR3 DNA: TGCAGTGCTAGCGTTAGAACTGGGGCCTGGGGCTACACCTTC; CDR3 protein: CSASVRTGAWGYTF
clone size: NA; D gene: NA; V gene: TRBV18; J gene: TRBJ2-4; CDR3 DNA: TGTGCCAGCTCAGTGAGACAGGAGACCTATCTAGCCAAAAACATTCAGTACTTC; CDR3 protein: CASSVRQETYLAKNIQYF
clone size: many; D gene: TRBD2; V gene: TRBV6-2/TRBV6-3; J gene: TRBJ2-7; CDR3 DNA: TGTGCCAGCAGTTACTCGGGACTAGCGGGTGAGCAGTACTTC; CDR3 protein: CASSYSGLAGEQYF
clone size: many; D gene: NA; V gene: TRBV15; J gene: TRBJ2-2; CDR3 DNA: TGTGCCACCAGCACGACCCTAACCGGGGAGCTGTTTTTT; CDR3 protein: CATSTTLTGELFF
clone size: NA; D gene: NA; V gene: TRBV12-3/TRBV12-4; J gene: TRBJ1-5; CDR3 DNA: TGTGCCAGCAGTTTAGGAGAACACCTAAGCAATCAGCCCCAGCATTTT; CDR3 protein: CASSLGEHLSNQPQHF
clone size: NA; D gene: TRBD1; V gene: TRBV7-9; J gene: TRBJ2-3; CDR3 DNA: TGTGCCAGCAGGAGGGGACAGGCAGGAGATACGCAGTATTTT; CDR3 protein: CASRRGQAGDTQYF
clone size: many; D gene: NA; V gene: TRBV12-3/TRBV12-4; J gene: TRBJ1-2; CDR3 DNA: TGTGCCAGCAAACTCACGGGGGGCGCAGGGGGCTACACCTTC; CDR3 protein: CASKLTGGAGGYTF
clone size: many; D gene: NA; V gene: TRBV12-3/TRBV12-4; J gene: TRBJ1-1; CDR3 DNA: TGTGCCAGCAGAACGCGACAGCCGAACACTGAAGCTTTCTTT; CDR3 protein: CASRTRQPNTEAFF
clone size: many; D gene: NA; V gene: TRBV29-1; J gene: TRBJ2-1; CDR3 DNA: TGCAGCGTTGAAGGTATCGGCAATGAGCAGTTCTTC; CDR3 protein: CSVEGIGNEQFF
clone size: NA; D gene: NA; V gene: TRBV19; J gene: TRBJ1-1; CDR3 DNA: TGTGCCAGTAGTATAACAGGTCTGTACACTGAAGCTTTCTTT; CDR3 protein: CASSITGLYTEAFF
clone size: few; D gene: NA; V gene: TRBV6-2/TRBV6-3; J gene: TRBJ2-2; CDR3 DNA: TGTGCCAGCAGGCAGGGTCAACCCGGGGAGCTGTTTTTT; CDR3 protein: CASRQGQPGELFF
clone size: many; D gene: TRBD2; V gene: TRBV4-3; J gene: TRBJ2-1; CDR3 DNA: TGCGCCAGCAGCCCCGGACTAGCGGGAGAACCGTTATTTGGGGAGCAGTTCTTC; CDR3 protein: CASSPGLAGEPLFGEQFF
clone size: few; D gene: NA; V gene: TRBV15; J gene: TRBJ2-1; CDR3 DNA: TGTGCCACCAGCAGAGGAGGCGGGGCGAAGGAGCAGTTCTTC; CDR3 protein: CATSRGGGAKEQFF
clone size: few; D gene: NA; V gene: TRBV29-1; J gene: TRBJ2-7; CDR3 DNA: TGCAGCGCTACCCCCCCCGGGGCCTCCTACGAGCAGTACTTC; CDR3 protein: CSATPPGASYEQYF
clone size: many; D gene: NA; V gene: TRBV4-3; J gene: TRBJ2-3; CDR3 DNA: TGCGCCAGCAGCCAAGATAAGAGCGCGCAGTATTTT; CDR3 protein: CASSQDKSAQYF
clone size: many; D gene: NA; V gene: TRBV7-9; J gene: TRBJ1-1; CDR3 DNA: TGTGCCAGCAGCGCGACGGGGGGCGAAACTGAAGCTTTCTTT; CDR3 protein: CASSATGGETEAFF
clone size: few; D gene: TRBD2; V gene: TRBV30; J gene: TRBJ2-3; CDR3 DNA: TGTGCCTGGAGGACACTTATAGCGGGAGGGCCCGATACGCAGTATTTT; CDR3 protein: CAWRTLIAGGPDTQYF
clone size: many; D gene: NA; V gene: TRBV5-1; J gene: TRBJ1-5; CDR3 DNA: TGCGCCAGCAGCTTACAGGGCAATAGCAATCAGCCCCAGCATTTT; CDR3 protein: CASSLQGNSNQPQHF
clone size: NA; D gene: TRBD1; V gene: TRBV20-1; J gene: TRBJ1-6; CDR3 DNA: TGCAGTGCTACGCGGGACAGGTCAAATTCACCCCTCCACTTT; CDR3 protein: CSATRDRSNSPLHF
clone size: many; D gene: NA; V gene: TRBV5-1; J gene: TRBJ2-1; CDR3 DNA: TGCGCCAGCAGCTCGCCCCTGGGGGTAGCGGCGTTACGAGAGCAGTTCTTC; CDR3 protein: CASSSPLGVAALREQFF
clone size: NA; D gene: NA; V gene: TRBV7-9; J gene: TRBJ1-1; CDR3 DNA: TGTGCCAGCAGCTTAGTTGTAGTGCCTGAAGCTTTCTTT; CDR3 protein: CASSLVVVPEAFF
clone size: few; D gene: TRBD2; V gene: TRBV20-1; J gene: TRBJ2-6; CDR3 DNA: TGCAGTGCTAGCACTAGCGGATCTGGGGCCAACGTCCTGACTTTC; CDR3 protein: CSASTSGSGANVLTF
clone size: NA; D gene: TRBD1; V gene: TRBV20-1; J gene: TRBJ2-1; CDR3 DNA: TGCAGTGCTAGAGCAGGGGGCGGGTACGCTTACAATGAGCAGTTCTTC; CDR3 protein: CSARAGGGYAYNEQFF
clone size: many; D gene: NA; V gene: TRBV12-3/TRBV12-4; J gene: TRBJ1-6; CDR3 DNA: TGTGCCAGCAGCCTTGATCGGATAAATAATTCACCCCTCCACTTT; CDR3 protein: CASSLDRINNSPLHF
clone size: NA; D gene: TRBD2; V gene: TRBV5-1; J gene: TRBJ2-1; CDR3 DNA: TGCGCCAGCAGCTTGCAAATAGCGGGGAGCCTCAATGAGCAGTTCTTC; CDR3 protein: CASSLQIAGSLNEQFF
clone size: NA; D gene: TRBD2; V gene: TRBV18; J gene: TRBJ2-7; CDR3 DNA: TGTGCCAGCTCACCACTAGGGACTAGCGGGACCGCTGGGGAGCAGTACTTC; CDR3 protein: CASSPLGTSGTAGEQYF
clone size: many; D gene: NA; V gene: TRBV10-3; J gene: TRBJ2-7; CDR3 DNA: TGTGCCATCAGTACGGAAGTACAGTCCTACGAGCAGTACTTC; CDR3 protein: CAISTEVQSYEQYF
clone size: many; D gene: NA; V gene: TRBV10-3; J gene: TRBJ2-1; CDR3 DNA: TGTGCCATCAGTGAGGGGGGTCGTGAGCAGTTCTTC; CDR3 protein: CAISEGGREQFF
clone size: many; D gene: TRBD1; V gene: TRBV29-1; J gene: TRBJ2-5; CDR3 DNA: TGCAGCGTTGAGTCGGGGAACAGGGGAGAGACCCAGTACTTC; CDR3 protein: CSVESGNRGETQYF
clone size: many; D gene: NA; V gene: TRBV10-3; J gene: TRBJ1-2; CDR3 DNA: TGTGCCACCGGTGGGGTAGATGGCTACACCTTC; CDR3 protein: CATGGVDGYTF
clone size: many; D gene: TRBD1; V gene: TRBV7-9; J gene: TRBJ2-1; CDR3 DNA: TGTGCCAGCAGCTTGGGGGACAGGGGGCCTTACAATGAGCAGTTCTTC; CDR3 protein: CASSLGDRGPYNEQFF
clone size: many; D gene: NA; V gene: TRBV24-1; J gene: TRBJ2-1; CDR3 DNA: TGTGCCACCGAGAGTAACCACTACAATGAGCAGTTCTTC; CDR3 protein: CATESNHYNEQFF
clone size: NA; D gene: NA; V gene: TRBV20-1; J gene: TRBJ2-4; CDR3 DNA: TGCAGTGCTATAAAGGGGGAAAACATTCAGTACTTC; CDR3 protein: CSAIKGENIQYF
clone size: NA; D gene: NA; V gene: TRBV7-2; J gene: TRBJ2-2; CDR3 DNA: TGTGCCAGCAGCTTAAGGTCCTCCCGGGAAACCGGGGAGCTGTTTTTT; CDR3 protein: CASSLRSSRETGELFF
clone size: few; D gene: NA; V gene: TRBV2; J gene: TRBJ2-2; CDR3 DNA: TGTGCCAGGGGGACCGGCTTGGAGCTGTTTTTT; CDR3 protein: CARGTGLELFF
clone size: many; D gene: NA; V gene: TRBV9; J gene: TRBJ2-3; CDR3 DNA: TGTGCCAGCAGCGTAGTGGCGGGTCGGGCAGATACGCAGTATTTT; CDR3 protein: CASSVVAGRADTQYF
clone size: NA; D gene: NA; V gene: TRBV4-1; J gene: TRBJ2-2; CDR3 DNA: TGCGCCAGCAGCCAAGCAAATCTAGTTGCGTCCGGGGAGCTGTTTTTT; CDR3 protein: CASSQANLVASGELFF
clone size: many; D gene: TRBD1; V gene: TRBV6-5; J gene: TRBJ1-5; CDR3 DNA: TGTGCCAGCAGTTCGGACAGGGGGCTTCATGGCAATCAGCCCCAGCATTTT; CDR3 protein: CASSSDRGLHGNQPQHF